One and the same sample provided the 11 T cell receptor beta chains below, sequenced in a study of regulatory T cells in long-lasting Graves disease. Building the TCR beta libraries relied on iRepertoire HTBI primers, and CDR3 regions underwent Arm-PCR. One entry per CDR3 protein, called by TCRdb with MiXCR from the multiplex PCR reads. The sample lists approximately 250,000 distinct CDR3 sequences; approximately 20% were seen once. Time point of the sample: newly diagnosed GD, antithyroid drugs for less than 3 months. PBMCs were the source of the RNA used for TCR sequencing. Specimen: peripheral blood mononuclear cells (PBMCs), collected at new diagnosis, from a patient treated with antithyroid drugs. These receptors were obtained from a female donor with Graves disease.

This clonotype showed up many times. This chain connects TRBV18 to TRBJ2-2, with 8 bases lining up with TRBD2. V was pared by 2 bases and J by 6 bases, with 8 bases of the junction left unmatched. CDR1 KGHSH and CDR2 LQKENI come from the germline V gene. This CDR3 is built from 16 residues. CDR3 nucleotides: TGTGCCAGCTCACCAGCCAGCGGGAGTTTTGCCGGGGAGCTGTTTTTT. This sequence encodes CASSPASGSFAGELFF.

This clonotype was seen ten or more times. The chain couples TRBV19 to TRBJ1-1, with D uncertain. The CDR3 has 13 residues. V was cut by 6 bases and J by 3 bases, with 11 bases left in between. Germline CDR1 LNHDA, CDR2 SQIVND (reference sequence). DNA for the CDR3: TGTGCCAGTAGCACAAGGGTAGACACTGAAGCTTTCTTT. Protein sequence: CASSTRVDTEAFF.

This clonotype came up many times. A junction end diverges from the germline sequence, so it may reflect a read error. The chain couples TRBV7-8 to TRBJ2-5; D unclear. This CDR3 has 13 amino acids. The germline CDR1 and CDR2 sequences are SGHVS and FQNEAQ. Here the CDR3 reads CASRLQLQETQYF. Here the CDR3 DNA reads TGTGCCAGCCGCTTACAGCTCCAAGAGACCCAGTACTTC.

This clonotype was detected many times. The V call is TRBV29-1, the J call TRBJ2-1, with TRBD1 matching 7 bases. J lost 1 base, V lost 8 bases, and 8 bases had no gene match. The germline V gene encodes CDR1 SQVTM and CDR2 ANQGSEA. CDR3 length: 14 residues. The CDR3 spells CSSRQGGSYNEQFF. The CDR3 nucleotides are TGCAGCTCCCGACAGGGCGGGTCCTACAATGAGCAGTTCTTC.

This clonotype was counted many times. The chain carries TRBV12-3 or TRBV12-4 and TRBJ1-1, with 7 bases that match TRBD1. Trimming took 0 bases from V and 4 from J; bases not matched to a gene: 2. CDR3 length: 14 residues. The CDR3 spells CASSLATGATEAFF. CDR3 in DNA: TGTGCCAGCAGTTTAGCTACAGGGGCCACTGAAGCTTTCTTT.

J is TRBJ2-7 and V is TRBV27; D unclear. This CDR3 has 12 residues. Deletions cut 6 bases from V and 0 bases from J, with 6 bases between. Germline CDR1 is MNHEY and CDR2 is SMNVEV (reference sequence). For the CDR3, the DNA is TGTGCCAGCAGAACCAGCTCCTACGAGCAGTACTTC. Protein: CASRTSSYEQYF.

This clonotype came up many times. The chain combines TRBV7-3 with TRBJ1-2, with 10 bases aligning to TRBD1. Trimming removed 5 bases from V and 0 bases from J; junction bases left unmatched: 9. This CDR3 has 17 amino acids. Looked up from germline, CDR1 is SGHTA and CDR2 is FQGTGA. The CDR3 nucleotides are TGTGCCAGCAGCCCGCGGACAGGGGGAATTGCTAACTATGGCTACACCTTC. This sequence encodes CASSPRTGGIANYGYTF.

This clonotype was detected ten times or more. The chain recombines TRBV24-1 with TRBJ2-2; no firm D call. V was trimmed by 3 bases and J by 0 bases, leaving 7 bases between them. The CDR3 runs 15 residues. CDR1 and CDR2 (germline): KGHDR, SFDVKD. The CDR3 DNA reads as TGTGCCACCAGTGATCGGTACGCGAACACCGGGGAGCTGTTTTTT. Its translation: CATSDRYANTGELFF.

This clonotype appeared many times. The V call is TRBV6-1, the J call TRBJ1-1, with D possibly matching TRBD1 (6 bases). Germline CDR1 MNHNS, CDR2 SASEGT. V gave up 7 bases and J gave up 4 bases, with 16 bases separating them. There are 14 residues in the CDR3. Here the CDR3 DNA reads TGTGCCAGCAAACACAGGGCTCTGGGCACTGAAGCTTTCTTT. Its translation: CASKHRALGTEAFF.

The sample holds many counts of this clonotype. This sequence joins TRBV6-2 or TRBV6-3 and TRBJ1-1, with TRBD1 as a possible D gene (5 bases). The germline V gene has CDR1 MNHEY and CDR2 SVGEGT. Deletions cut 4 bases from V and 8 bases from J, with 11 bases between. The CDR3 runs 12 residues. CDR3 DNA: TGTGCCAGCAGTTCCCAGGGTAGGGAAGCTTTCTTT. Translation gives CASSSQGREAFF.

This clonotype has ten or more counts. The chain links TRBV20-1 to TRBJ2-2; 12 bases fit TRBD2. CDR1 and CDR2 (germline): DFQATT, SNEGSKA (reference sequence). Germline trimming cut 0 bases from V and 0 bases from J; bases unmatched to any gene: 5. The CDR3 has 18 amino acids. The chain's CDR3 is CSARDPLAGGSNTGELFF. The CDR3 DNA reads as TGCAGTGCTAGAGATCCGCTAGCGGGAGGGTCGAACACCGGGGAGCTGTTTTTT.